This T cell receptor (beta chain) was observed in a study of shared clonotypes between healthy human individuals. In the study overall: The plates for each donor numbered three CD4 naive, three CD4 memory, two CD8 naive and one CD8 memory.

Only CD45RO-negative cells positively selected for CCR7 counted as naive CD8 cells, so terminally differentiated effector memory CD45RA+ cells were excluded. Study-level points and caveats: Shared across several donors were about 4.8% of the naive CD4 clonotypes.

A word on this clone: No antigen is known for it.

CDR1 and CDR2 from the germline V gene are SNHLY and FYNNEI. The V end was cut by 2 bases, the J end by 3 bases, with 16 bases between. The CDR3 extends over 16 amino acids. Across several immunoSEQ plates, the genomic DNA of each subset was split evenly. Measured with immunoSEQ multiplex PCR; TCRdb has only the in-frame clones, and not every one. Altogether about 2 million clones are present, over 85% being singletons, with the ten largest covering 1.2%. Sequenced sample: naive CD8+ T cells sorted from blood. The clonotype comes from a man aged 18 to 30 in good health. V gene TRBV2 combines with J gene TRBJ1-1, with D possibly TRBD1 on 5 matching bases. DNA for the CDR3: TGTGCCAGCAGTGAATCTCATCCAGGGTTGTACACTGAAGCTTTCTTT. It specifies CASSESHPGLYTEAFF.